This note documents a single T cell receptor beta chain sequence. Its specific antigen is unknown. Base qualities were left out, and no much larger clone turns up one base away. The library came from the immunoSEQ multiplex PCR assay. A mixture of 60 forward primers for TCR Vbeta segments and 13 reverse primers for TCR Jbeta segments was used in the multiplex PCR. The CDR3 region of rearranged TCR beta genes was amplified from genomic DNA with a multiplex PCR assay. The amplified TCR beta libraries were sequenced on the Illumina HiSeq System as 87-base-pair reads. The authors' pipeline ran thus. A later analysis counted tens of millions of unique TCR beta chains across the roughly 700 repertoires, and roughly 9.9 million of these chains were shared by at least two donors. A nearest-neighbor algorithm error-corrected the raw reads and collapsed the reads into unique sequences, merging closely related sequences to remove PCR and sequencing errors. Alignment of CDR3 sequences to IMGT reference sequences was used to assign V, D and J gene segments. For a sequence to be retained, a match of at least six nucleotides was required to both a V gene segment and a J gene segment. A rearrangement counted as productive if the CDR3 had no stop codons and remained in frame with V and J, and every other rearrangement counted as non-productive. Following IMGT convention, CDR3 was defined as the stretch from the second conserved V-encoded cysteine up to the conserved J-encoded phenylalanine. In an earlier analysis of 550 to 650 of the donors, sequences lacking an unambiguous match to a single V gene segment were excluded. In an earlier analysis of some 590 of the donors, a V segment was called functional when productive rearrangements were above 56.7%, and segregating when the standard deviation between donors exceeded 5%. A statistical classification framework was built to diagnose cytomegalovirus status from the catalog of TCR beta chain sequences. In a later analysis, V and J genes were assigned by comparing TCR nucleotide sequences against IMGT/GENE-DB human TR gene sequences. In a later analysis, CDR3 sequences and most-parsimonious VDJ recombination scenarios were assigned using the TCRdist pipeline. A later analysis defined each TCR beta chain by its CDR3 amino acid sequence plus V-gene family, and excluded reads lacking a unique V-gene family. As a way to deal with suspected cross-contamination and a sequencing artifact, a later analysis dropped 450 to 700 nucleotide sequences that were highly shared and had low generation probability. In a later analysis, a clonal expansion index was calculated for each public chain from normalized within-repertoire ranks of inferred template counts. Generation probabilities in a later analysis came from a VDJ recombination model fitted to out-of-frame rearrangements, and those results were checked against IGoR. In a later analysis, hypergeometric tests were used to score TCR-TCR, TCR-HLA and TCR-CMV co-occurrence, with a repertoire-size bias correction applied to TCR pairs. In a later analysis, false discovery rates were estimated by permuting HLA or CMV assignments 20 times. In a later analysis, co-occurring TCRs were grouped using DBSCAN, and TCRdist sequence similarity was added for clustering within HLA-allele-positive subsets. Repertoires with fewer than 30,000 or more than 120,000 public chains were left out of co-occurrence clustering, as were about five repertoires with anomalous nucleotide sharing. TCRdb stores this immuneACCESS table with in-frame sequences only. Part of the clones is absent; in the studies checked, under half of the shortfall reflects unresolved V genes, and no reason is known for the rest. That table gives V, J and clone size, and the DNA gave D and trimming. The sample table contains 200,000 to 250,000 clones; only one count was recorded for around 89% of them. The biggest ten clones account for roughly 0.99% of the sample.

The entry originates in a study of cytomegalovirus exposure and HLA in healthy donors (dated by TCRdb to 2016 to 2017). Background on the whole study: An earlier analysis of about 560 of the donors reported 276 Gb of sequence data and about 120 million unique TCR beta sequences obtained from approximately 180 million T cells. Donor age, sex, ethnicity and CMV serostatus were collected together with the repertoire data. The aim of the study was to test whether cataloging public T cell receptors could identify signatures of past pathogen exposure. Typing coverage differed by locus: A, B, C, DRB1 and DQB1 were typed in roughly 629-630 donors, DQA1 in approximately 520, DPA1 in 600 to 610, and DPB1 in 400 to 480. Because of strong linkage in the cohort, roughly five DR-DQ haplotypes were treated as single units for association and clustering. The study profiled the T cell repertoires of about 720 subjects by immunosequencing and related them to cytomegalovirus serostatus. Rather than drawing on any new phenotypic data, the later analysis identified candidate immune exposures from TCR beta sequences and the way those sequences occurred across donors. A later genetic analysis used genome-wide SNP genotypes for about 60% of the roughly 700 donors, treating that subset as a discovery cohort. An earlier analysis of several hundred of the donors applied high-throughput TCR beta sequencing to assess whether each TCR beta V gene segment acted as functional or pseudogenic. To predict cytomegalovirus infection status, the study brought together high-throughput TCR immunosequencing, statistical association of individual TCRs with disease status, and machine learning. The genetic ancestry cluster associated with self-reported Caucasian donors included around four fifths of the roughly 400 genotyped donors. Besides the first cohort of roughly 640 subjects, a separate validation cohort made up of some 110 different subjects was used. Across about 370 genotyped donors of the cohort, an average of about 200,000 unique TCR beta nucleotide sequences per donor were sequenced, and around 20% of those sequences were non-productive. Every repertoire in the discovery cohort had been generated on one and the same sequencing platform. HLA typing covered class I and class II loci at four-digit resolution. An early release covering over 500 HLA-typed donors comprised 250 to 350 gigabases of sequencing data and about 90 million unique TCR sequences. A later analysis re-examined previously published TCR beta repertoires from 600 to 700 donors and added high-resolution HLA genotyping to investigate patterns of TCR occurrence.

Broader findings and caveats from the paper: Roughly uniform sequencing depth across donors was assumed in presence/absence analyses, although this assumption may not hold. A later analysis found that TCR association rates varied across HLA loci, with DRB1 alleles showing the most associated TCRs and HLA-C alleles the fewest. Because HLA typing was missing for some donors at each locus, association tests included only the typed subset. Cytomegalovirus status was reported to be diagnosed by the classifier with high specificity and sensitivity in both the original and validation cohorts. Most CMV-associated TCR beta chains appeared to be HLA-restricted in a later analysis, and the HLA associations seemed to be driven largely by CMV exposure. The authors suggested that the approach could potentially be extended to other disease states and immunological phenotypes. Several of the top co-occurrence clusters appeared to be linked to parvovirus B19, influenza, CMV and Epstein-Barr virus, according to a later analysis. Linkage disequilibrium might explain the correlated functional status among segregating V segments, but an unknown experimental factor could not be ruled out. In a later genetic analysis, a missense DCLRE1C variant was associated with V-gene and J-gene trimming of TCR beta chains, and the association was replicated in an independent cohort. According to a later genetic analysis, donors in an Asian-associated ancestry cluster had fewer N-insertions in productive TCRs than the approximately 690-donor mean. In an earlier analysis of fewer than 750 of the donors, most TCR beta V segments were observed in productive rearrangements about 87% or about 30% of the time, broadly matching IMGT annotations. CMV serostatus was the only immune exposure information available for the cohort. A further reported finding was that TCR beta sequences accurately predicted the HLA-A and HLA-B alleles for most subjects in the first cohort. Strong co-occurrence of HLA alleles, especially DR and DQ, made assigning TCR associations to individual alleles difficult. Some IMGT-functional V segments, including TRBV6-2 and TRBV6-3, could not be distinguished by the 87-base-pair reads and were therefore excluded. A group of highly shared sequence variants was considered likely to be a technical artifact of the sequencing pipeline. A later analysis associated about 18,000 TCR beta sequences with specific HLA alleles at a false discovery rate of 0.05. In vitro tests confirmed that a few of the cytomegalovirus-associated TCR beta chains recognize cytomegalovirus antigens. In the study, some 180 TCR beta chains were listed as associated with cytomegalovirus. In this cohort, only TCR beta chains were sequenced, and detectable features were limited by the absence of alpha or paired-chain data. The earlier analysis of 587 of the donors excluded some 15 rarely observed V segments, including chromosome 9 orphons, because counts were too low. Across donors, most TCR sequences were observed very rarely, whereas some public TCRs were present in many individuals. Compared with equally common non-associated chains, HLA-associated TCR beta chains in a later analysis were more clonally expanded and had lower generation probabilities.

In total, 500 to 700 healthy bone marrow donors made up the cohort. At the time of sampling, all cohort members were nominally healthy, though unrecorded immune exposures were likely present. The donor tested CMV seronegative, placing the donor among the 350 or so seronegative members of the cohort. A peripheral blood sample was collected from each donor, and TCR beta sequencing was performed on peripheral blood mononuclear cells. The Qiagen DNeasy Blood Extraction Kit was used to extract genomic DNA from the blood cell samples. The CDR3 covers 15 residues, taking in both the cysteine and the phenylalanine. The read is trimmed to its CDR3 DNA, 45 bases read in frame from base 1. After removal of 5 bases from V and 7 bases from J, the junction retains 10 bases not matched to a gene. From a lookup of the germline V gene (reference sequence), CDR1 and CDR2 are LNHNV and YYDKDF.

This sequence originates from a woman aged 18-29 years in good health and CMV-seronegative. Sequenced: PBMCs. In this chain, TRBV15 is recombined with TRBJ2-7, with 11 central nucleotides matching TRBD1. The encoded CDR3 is CATSGGTGGFEEQYF. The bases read TGTGCCACCAGCGGGGGGACAGGGGGTTTTGAAGAGCAGTACTTC.